These 5 T cell receptor beta chains share one sample of origin, sequenced in a study of T cell changes during pregnancy in multiple sclerosis. Measured with immunoSEQ multiplex PCR; TCRdb has only the in-frame clones, and not every one. This sample has some 70,000 clones; approximately 90% occur once, and the top ten carry more than 1.4%. The material sequenced was peripheral blood, taken in the third trimester of pregnancy. These receptors all come from a female donor with multiple sclerosis, enrolled in a pregnancy study.

The chain recombines TRBV19 with TRBJ2-1, with D possibly being TRBD2 (6 bases). CDR3 length: 14 amino acids. Per the germline V gene, CDR1 is LNHDA and CDR2 is SQIVND (reference sequence). The V end was cut by 5 bases, the J end by 5 bases, with 13 bases between. CDR3 DNA: TGTGCCAGTAGTCCTAGACTAGTTGACAATGAGCAGTTCTTC. Amino acid sequence: CASSPRLVDNEQFF.

CDR3: CASSLTTGLGYTF. The CDR3 nucleotides are TGTGCCAGCAGCCTTACGACAGGGCTCGGCTACACCTTC. The chain joins TRBV5-4 to TRBJ1-2, with 7 positions matching TRBD1. After removal of 4 bases from V and 8 bases from J, the junction contained 8 bases not matched to a gene. Germline loops: CDR1 SGHNT, CDR2 YYREEE (reference sequence). The CDR3 spans 13 residues.

The chain combines TRBV5-1 with TRBJ2-3, with TRBD2 matching over 16 bases. CDR1 SGHRS and CDR2 YFSETQ come from the germline V gene. V dropped 4 bases and J dropped 5; count of bases not matched to a gene: 4. The CDR3 extends over 16 amino acids. For the CDR3, the DNA is TGCGCCAGCAGCGTGGGACTAGCGGGAGGGCGAGATACGCAGTATTTT. Its translation: CASSVGLAGGRDTQYF.

CDR3 in amino acids: CASSSSGQGNSPLHF. In nucleotides, the CDR3 is TGTGCCAGCAGCTCCTCCGGACAGGGAAATTCACCCCTCCACTTT. The V call is TRBV7-2, the J call TRBJ1-6, with 8 bases aligning to TRBD1. Trimming removed 4 bases from V and 7 bases from J; junction bases left unmatched: 6. The CDR3 is 15 amino acids. Germline V gene data show CDR1 as SGHTA and CDR2 as FQGNSA.

The chain uses TRBV27 and TRBJ2-1; TRBD2 matches 13 bases. The germline V gene encodes CDR1 MNHEY and CDR2 SMNVEV (reference sequence). This CDR3 contains 18 residues. Losses at the gene ends were 3 bases for V and 8 bases for J; bases not matched to a gene: 13. The CDR3 DNA follows: TGTGCCAGCAGTTTCGAGGGACCGGGACTAGCGGGATACTATGAGCAGTTCTTC. This encodes CASSFEGPGLAGYYEQFF.